Below, one T cell receptor (beta chain) is given with its context. V shed 5 bases and J shed 8 bases, with 22 bases lying between them. CDR3 size: 16 residues. Germline values: CDR1 LNHDA, CDR2 SQIVND (reference sequence). The data are from a study of T cell changes during pregnancy in multiple sclerosis. Data came from immunoSEQ multiplex PCR; TCRdb stores just in-frame clones and leaves some out. The table has over 85,000 clones, about nine tenths seen once. The receptor's source is a female donor in good health, enrolled as a control in a pregnancy study. The chain links TRBV19 to TRBJ2-1, with a weak D call TRBD2 (5 bases). The source was peripheral blood, collected in the second trimester of pregnancy. DNA for the CDR3: TGTGCCAGTAGTGCCGTCGGATTTTACGAGGGCCATGAGCAGTTCTTC. Protein sequence: CASSAVGFYEGHEQFF.